This entry lists 27 T cell receptor beta chains sequenced from one sample in a study of T cell responses to AZD1222 COVID-19 vaccine. Clones were sequenced by immunoSEQ multiplex PCR, and TCRdb holds only the in-frame ones, with some missing. The table includes about 110,000 clones, 70% to 90% detected once. Material: peripheral blood, obtained 28 days after the second AZD1222 dose. Every receptor here comes from an adult who received the AZD1222 COVID-19 vaccine.

The CDR3: CASSHGDRGSPLHF. DNA of the CDR3: TGCGCCAGCAGCCACGGGGACCGGGGTTCACCCCTCCACTTT. The chain recombines TRBV5-1 with TRBJ1-6; a weak D match, TRBD1 (5 bases). The CDR3 sequence is 14 residues long. Trimming shortened V by 4 bases and J by 9 bases, and 14 bases separated the two germline ends. Looked up from germline, CDR1 is SGHRS and CDR2 is YFSETQ. The full variable domain, in which reference TRBV5-1 and TRBJ1-6 provide the parts outside the CDR3, is KAGVTQTPRYLIKTRGQQVTLSCSPISGHRSVSWYQQTPGQGLQFLFEYFSETQRNKGNFPGRFSGRQFSNSRSEMNVSTLELGDSALYLCASSHGDRGSPLHFGNGTRLTVT.

CDR3 loop: CASSPGLAGLSTDTQYF. The CDR3 bases are TGTGCCAGCAGCCCGGGACTAGCGGGACTCAGCACAGATACGCAGTATTTT. This chain connects TRBV7-6 to TRBJ2-3; TRBD2 matches at 13 bases. Unmatched junction bases numbered 5, after V lost 5 bases and J lost 0 bases. Germline-derived CDR1 and CDR2 are SGHVS and FNYEAQ. The CDR3 length is 17 residues.

The genes are TRBV18 and TRBJ1-2; D gene ambiguous. With 4 bases removed from V and 2 bases from J, the gap between germline ends came to 14 bases. The germline V gene encodes CDR1 KGHSH and CDR2 LQKENI. This CDR3 has 15 residues. CDR3 sequence: CASSLRFGENYGYTF. The CDR3 DNA sequence: TGTGCCAGCTCACTTCGGTTTGGGGAGAACTATGGCTACACCTTC.

The V and J genes are TRBV6-5 and TRBJ2-7; 11 nucleotides line up with TRBD1. CDR1 and CDR2 from the germline V gene are MNHEY and SVGAGI. The CDR3 contains 14 residues. V lost 6 bases, J lost 2 bases, and 3 bases stayed unmatched. Written as DNA, the CDR3 is TGTGCCAGCAGGGGGACAGGGGGGACCTACGAGCAGTACTTC. Translating it yields CASRGTGGTYEQYF.

The genes are TRBV18 and TRBJ1-1; D remains ambiguous. Germline V CDR1 and CDR2: KGHSH, LQKENI. The CDR3 has 14 amino acids. V was trimmed by 5 bases and J by 1 base, leaving 11 bases between them. The CDR3 nucleotides are TGTGCCAGCTCATCGCTCCCGGAGAACACTGAAGCTTTCTTT. Its translation is CASSSLPENTEAFF. The full variable domain, its missing parts supplied by reference TRBV18 and TRBJ1-1, is NAGVMQNPRHLVRRRGQEARLRCSPMKGHSHVYWYRQLPEEGLKFMVYLQKENIIDESGMPKERFSAEFPKEGPSILRIQQVVRGDSAAYFCASSSLPENTEAFFGQGTRLTVV.

The V gene is TRBV5-1, the J gene TRBJ1-2; a possible D gene is TRBD1 (5 bases). Trimming cost V 3 bases and J 7 bases, with 13 bases left between them. Per germline, CDR1 SGHRS and CDR2 YFSETQ. This CDR3 has 13 amino acids. The CDR3 sequence is CASSSRDLSGYTF. CDR3 DNA: TGCGCCAGCAGCTCGAGGGACCTTAGTGGCTACACCTTC.

The chain has TRBV2 and TRBJ1-5; maybe TRBD1 (6 bases). The V end lost 7 bases, the J end lost 5 bases, and 18 bases lay between the germline ends. The CDR3 extends over 15 amino acids. Germline CDR1 reads SNHLY; CDR2 reads FYNNEI. The CDR3: CASKGTGGWDQPQHF. DNA of the CDR3: TGTGCCAGCAAGGGAACGGGGGGCTGGGATCAGCCCCAGCATTTT.

This chain connects TRBV18 to TRBJ2-3, with 10 bases lining up with TRBD2. CDR1 is KGHSH and CDR2 is LQKENI in the germline V gene. The CDR3 length is 15 residues. Trimming took 5 bases from V and 3 from J; bases not matched to a gene: 5. The CDR3 DNA sequence: TGTGCCAGCTCAAAACTAGCGGGAAATACAGATACGCAGTATTTT. Protein product: CASSKLAGNTDTQYF.

The J gene is TRBJ2-2, the V gene TRBV5-1; D might be TRBD1 (6 bases). V was cut by 4 bases and J by 6 bases, with 19 bases left in between. Germline V gene sequence: CDR1 SGHRS, CDR2 YFSETQ. CDR3 length: 16 residues. CDR3 residues: CASSQFTGRSAGELFF. In DNA form, the CDR3 reads TGCGCCAGCAGCCAATTCACAGGGCGTTCGGCCGGGGAGCTGTTTTTT.

V gene TRBV2 combines with J gene TRBJ2-7; the D gene is possibly TRBD2 (7 bases). The CDR3 has 13 amino acids. Germline V CDR1 and CDR2: SNHLY, FYNNEI. The V and J ends lost 7 bases and 2 bases respectively, with 12 bases between them. CDR3 sequence: CASMGGLTYEQYF. The CDR3 DNA reads TGTGCCAGCATGGGGGGGCTAACCTACGAGCAGTACTTC.

In its sample, this clone was seen once. This sequence joins TRBV15 and TRBJ1-2, with TRBD1 matching over 9 bases. The CDR3 is made up of 12 amino acids. V shed 6 bases, J shed 8 bases, and the junction held 4 bases outside the gene matches. Germline V lookup: CDR1 LNHNV, CDR2 YYDKDF (reference sequence). CDR3 DNA: TGTGCCACCAGACAGGGGGCTGGCGGCTACACCTTC. Translating it yields CATRQGAGGYTF.

J is TRBJ2-5 and V is TRBV5-1, with 10 nucleotides matching TRBD2. Trimming took 7 bases from V and 5 from J; bases not matched to a gene: 8. This CDR3 comprises 14 residues. CDR1 and CDR2 from the germline V gene are SGHRS and YFSETQ. CDR3 in amino acids: CASAQRGGWETQYF. The CDR3 DNA follows: TGCGCCAGCGCCCAGCGGGGGGGCTGGGAGACCCAGTACTTC.

This clone was counted between two and nine times. The chain employs TRBV3-1 (or the pseudogene TRBV3-2) and TRBJ2-5, with D perhaps matching TRBD2 (5 bases). V was pared by 2 bases and J by 2 bases, with 15 bases between. CDR1 LGHDT and CDR2 YNNKEL come from the germline V gene (reference sequence). The CDR3 is 16 residues long. CDR3 residues: CASSQLVGGRQETQYF. Written as DNA, the CDR3 is TGTGCCAGCAGCCAATTGGTTGGCGGGCGGCAAGAGACCCAGTACTTC.

The chain combines TRBV5-4 with TRBJ2-7; 14 bases agree with TRBD2. CDR3 length: 15 amino acids. Trimming took 4 bases from V and 6 from J; bases not matched to a gene: 6. The germline V gene has CDR1 SGHNT and CDR2 YYREEE (reference sequence). CDR3 in DNA: TGTGCCAGCAGCAAGACTAGCGGGGGGGCGGGCGAGCAGTACTTC. It yields the protein CASSKTSGGAGEQYF.

This clone occurred once. This chain joins TRBV6-5 and TRBJ2-3; D call uncertain. V lost 8 bases and J 0 bases, leaving 9 bases between the germline ends. CDR1 is MNHEY, CDR2 SVGAGI, per germline. The CDR3 contains 13 residues. CDR3 amino acids: CASRDASTDTQYF. CDR3 DNA sequence: TGTGCCAGCCGAGACGCTAGCACAGATACGCAGTATTTT.

V usage is TRBV6-5 and J usage is TRBJ2-2; no firm D call. Trimming stripped 2 bases from V and 2 bases from J, with 9 bases between. The CDR3 is 15 amino acids. CDR1 is MNHEY, CDR2 SVGAGI, per germline. The CDR3 region has the DNA TGTGCCAGCAGTTACGTAGCCATTAACACCGGGGAGCTGTTTTTT. Encoded protein: CASSYVAINTGELFF.

The V and J genes are TRBV10-3 and TRBJ2-5; 7 bases are a match to TRBD1. Germline CDR1 is ENHRY and CDR2 is SYGVKD. Losses at the gene ends were 8 bases for V and 5 bases for J; bases not matched to a gene: 5. CDR3 length: 12 residues. The CDR3 nucleotides read TGTGCCATCTCCGGACAGGAGGAGACCCAGTACTTC. Residues: CAISGQEETQYF.

Note on this clone: In the same sample, other DNA sequences code for this CDR3. The genes are TRBV18 and TRBJ2-2, with 9 bases lining up with TRBD1. From germline, CDR1 is KGHSH and CDR2 LQKENI. This CDR3 contains 15 residues. The V gene end was trimmed by 2 bases and the J gene end by 3 bases; junction bases not matched to a gene: 1. The CDR3 DNA reads as TGTGCCAGCTCACCAAGACAGGGGGACACCGGGGAGCTGTTTTTT. Translating gives CASSPRQGDTGELFF.

The chain recombines TRBV18 with TRBJ1-2; D call uncertain. V was pared by 3 bases and J by 13 bases, with 18 bases between. Looked up from germline, CDR1 is KGHSH and CDR2 is LQKENI. The CDR3 is 13 amino acids. The CDR3 is CASSPEQDSRLTF. CDR3 nucleotides: TGTGCCAGCTCACCGGAGCAGGATTCGAGGCTCACCTTC.

This chain connects TRBV9 to TRBJ1-6; D ambiguous. CDR3 size: 15 residues. V lost 4 bases to trimming and J lost 7 bases, with 15 bases between them. In germline, CDR1 is SGDLS, CDR2 YYNGEE. CDR3 protein: CASSPALSGNSPLHF. The CDR3 nucleotides are TGTGCCAGCAGCCCTGCCCTCTCGGGGAATTCACCCCTCCACTTT.

The CDR3 protein is CASSLVPGPTYEQYF. The CDR3 nucleotides are TGCGCCAGCAGCTTGGTGCCAGGACCCACCTACGAGCAGTACTTC. The chain couples TRBV5-1 to TRBJ2-7; D remains unclear. Between the trimmed V and J ends, which lost 0 bases and 2 bases, there was a span of 12 bases. This CDR3 spans 15 amino acids. Germline V gene lookup returns CDR1 SGHRS and CDR2 YFSETQ.

The rearrangement uses TRBV6-5 and TRBJ1-1; 9 bases agree with TRBD1. The junction had 10 bases not matched to a gene; V was cut back by 6 bases and J by 5 bases. Per the germline V gene, CDR1 is MNHEY and CDR2 is SVGAGI. The CDR3 has 15 amino acids. The CDR3 coding sequence is TGTGCCAGCAGCCCGTCGGGACAGGGTGGAACTGAAGCTTTCTTT. This sequence encodes CASSPSGQGGTEAFF.

The chain recombines TRBV10-3 with TRBJ1-2, with 8 bases that match TRBD1. J was trimmed by 5 bases and V by 8 bases; bases with no gene match: 7. Germline values: CDR1 ENHRY, CDR2 SYGVKD. CDR3 length: 13 residues. CDR3 DNA: TGTGCCATCGGACCCAGGACAGGGTATGGCTACACCTTC. It translates to CAIGPRTGYGYTF.

This chain links TRBV6-1 with TRBJ1-2; a weak D match, TRBD1 (5 bases). The CDR3 spans 15 residues. Germline CDR1 and CDR2: MNHNS and SASEGT. Trimming shortened V by 2 bases and J by 0 bases, and 10 bases separated the two germline ends. The CDR3 here is CASSEMGTANYGYTF. The CDR3 region has the DNA TGTGCCAGCAGTGAAATGGGGACGGCTAACTATGGCTACACCTTC.

The V gene is TRBV2, the J gene TRBJ1-2; D gene ambiguous. Deletions cut 8 bases from V and 2 bases from J, with 12 bases between. The CDR3 runs 13 residues. Germline CDR1 is SNHLY and CDR2 is FYNNEI. CDR3 amino acids: CASSGQENYGYTF. The CDR3 DNA is TGTGCCAGCTCGGGCCAGGAGAACTATGGCTACACCTTC.

The chain carries TRBV18 and TRBJ1-5; 11 bases line up with TRBD1. Germline assignment: CDR1 KGHSH and CDR2 LQKENI. The CDR3 is 15 amino acids. The V gene end was trimmed by 3 bases and the J gene end by 7 bases; junction bases not matched to a gene: 5. The CDR3 DNA sequence: TGTGCCAGCTCACCCGGACAGGGGGCGAGGCAGCCCCAGCATTTT. This translates into CASSPGQGARQPQHF.

The chain is built from TRBV12-3 or TRBV12-4 and TRBJ2-1; D remains unclear. This CDR3 has 10 residues. Trimming took off 3 bases at V and 6 bases at J, with 0 bases between the two ends. CDR3 DNA: TGTGCCAGCAGTTTCAATGAGCAGTTCTTC. Amino acid sequence: CASSFNEQFF.